One T cell receptor (beta chain) is described in this entry. The method was immunoSEQ multiplex PCR; TCRdb's version includes in-frame clones alone and lacks a portion of them. In the table there are roughly 26,000 clones, roughly 89% of which are singletons. The data were taken from a study of T cell changes during pregnancy in multiple sclerosis. Germline V gives CDR1 MNHNS, CDR2 SASEGT. The CDR3 runs to 16 residues. The J segment lost 5 bases and the V segment lost 3 bases, leaving 5 bases of the junction unmatched. The receptor was derived from a female donor with multiple sclerosis, enrolled in a pregnancy study. The chain couples TRBV6-1 to TRBJ2-5; the match to TRBD2 covers 14 bases. The sample was CD8+ T cells from peripheral blood mononuclear cells, taken in the second trimester of pregnancy. CDR3 coding DNA: TGTGCCAGCAGTGATGGGACTAGCGGGAGTTGGGAGACCCAGTACTTC. Its translation is CASSDGTSGSWETQYF.